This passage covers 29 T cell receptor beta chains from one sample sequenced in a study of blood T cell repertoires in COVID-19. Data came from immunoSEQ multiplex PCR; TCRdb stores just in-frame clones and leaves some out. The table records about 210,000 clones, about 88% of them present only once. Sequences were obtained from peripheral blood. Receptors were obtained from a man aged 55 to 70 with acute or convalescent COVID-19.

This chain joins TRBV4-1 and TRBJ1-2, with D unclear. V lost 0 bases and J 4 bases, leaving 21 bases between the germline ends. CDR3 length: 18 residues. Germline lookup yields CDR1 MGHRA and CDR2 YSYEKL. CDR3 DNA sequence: TGCGCCAGCAGCCAAGATCCAGTGGGCAATCGCCCCAGCTATGGCTACACCTTC. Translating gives CASSQDPVGNRPSYGYTF.

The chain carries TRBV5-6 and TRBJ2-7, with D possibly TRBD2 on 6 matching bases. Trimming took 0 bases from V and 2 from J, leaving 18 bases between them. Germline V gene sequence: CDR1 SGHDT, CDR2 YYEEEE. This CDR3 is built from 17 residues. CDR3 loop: CASSLVYSGTRPYEQYF. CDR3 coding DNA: TGTGCCAGCAGCTTGGTATACTCCGGGACTCGACCCTACGAGCAGTACTTC. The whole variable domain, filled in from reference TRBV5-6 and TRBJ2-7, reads DAGVTQSPTHLIKTRGQQVTLRCSPKSGHDTVSWYQQALGQGPQFIFQYYEEEERQRGNFPDRFSGHQFPNYSSELNVNALLLGDSALYLCASSLVYSGTRPYEQYFGPGTRLTVT.

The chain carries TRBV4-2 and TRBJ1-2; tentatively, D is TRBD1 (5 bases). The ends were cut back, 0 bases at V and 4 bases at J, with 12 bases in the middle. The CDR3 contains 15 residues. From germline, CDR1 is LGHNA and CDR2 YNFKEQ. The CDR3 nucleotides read TGTGCCAGCAGCCAAGAGGGGCAGGGAGGCTATGGCTACACCTTC. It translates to CASSQEGQGGYGYTF.

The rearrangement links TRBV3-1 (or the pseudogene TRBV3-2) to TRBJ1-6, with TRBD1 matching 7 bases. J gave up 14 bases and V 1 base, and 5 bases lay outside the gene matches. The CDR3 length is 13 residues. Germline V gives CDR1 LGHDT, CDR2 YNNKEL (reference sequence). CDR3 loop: CASSQAYGQALHF. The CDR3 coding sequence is TGTGCCAGCAGCCAAGCATACGGACAGGCCCTCCACTTT.

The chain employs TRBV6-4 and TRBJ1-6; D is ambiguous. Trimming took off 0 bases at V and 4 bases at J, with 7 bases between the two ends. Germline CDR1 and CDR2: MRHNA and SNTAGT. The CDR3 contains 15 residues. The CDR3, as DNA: TGTGCCAGCAGTGACTCCGGGTCATATAATTCACCCCTCCACTTT. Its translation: CASSDSGSYNSPLHF.

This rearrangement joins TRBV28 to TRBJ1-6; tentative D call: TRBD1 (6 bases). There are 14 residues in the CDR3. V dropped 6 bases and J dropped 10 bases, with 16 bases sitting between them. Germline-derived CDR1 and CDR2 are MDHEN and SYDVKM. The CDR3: CASSFRGGGSPLHF. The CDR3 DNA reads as TGTGCCAGCAGCTTTAGGGGGGGCGGGTCACCCCTCCACTTT.

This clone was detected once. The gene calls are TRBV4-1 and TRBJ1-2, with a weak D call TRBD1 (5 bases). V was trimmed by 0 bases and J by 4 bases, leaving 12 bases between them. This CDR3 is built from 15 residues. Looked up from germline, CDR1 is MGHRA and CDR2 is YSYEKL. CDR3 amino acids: CASSQEGVRGYGYTF. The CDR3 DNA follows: TGCGCCAGCAGCCAAGAAGGGGTCAGAGGCTATGGCTACACCTTC.

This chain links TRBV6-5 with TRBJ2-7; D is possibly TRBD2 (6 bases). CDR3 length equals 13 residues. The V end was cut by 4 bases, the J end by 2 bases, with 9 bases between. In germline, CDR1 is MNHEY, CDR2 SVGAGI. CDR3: CASSSEGTYEQYF. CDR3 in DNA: TGTGCCAGCAGTTCGGAGGGCACCTACGAGCAGTACTTC.

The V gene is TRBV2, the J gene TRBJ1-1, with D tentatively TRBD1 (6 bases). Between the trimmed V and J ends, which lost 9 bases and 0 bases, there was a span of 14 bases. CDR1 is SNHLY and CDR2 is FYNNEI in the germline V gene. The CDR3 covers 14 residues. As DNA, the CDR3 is TGTGCCAGGGTGGACAGTTTTATGAACACTGAAGCTTTCTTT. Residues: CARVDSFMNTEAFF. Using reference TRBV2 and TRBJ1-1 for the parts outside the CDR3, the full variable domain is EPEVTQTPSHQVTQMGQEVILRCVPISNHLYFYWYRQILGQKVEFLVSFYNNEISEKSEIFDDQFSVERPDGSNFTLKIRSTKLEDSAMYFCARVDSFMNTEAFFGQGTRLTVV.

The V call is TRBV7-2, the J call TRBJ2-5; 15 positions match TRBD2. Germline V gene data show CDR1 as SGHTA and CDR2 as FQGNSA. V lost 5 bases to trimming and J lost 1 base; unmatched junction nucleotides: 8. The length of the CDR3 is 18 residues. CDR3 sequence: CASSGTGLAGGFQETQYF. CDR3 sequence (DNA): TGTGCCAGCAGCGGGACGGGACTAGCGGGGGGTTTCCAAGAGACCCAGTACTTC.

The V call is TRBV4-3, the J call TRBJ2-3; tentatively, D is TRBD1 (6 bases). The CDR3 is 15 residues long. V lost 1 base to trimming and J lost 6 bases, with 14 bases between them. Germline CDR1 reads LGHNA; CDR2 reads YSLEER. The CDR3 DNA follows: TGCGCCAGCAGCCAAGGAGGGGTTAGGGGGGATACGCAGTATTTT. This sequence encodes CASSQGGVRGDTQYF.

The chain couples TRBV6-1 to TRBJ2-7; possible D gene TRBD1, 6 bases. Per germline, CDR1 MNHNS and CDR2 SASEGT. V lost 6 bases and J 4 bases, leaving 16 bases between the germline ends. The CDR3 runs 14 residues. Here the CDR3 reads CASRPGTSRYEQYF. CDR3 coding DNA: TGTGCCAGCAGGCCCGGGACATCTCGATACGAGCAGTACTTC.

The CDR3 nucleotides are TGTGCCAGCAGCCGCCTAGGCCAGCGGGGGGCAGATACGCAGTATTTT. Amino acid sequence: CASSRLGQRGADTQYF. V is TRBV7-6 and J is TRBJ2-3, with 9 bases aligning to TRBD2. The length of the CDR3 is 16 residues. Germline CDR1 reads SGHVS; CDR2 reads FNYEAQ. J gave up 4 bases and V 5 bases, and 10 bases lay outside the gene matches.

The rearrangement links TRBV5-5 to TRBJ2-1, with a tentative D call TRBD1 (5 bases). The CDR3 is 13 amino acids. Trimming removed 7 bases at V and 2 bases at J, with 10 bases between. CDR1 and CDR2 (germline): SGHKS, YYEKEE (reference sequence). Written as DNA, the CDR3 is TGTGCCAGCGGGGCAGGGCCCTACAATGAGCAGTTCTTC. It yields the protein CASGAGPYNEQFF.

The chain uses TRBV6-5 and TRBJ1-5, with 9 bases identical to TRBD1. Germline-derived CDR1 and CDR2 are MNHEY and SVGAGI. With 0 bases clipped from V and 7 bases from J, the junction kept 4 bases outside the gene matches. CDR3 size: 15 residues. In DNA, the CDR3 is TGTGCCAGCAGTTACTCACAGGGGGCCGGGCAGCCCCAGCATTTT. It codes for CASSYSQGAGQPQHF.

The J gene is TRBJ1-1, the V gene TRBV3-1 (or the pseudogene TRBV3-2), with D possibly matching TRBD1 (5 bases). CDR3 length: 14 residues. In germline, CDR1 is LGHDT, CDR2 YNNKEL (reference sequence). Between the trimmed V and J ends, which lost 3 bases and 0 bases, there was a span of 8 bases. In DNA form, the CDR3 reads TGTGCCAGCAGCCACGGGGGGATGAACACTGAAGCTTTCTTT. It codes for CASSHGGMNTEAFF.

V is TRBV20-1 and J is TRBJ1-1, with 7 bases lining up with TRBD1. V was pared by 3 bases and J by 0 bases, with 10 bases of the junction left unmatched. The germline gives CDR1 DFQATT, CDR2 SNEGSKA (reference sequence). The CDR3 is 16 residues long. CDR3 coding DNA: TGCAGTGCTAGTCCTGGGACAGTAGATATGAACACTGAAGCTTTCTTT. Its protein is CSASPGTVDMNTEAFF.

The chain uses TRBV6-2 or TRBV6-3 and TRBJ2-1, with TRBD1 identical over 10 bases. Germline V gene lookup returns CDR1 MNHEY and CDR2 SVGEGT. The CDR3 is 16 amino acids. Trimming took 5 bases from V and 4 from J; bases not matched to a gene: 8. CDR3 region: CASSQRDRGDYNEQFF. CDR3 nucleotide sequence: TGTGCCAGCAGTCAGAGGGACAGGGGCGATTACAATGAGCAGTTCTTC.

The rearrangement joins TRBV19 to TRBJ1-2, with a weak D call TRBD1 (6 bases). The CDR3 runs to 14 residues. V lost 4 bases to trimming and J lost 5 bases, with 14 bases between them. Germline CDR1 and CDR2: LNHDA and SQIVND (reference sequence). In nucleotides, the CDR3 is TGTGCCAGTAGTAGGCGTCCAGGGGAGTATGGCTACACCTTC. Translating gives CASSRRPGEYGYTF.

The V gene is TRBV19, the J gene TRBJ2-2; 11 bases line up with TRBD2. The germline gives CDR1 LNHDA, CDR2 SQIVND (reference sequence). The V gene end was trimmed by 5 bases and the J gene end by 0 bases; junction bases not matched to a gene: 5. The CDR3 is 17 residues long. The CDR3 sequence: CASSQPSGGPNTGELFF. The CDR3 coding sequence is TGTGCCAGTAGTCAACCTAGCGGGGGGCCGAACACCGGGGAGCTGTTTTTT.

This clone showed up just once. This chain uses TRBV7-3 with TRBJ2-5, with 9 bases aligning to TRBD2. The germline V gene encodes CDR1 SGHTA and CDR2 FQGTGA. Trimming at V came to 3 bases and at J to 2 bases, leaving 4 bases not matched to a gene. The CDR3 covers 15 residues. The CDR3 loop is CASSLTSGQQETQYF. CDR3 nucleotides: TGTGCCAGCAGCTTGACTAGCGGACAGCAAGAGACCCAGTACTTC.

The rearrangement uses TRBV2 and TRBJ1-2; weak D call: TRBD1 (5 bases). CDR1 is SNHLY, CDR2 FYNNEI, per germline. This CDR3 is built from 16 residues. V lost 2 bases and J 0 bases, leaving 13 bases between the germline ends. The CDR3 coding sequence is TGTGCCAGCAGTGAATTTGGGGGGACGGCTAACTATGGCTACACCTTC. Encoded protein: CASSEFGGTANYGYTF.

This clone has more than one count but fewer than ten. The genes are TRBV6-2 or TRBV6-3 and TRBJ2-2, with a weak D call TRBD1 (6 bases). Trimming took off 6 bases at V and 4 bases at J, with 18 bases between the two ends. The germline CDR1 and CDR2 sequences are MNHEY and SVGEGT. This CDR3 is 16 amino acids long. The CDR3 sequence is CASSPRTAPGTGELFF. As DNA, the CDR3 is TGTGCCAGCAGCCCGAGGACAGCCCCGGGCACCGGGGAGCTGTTTTTT.

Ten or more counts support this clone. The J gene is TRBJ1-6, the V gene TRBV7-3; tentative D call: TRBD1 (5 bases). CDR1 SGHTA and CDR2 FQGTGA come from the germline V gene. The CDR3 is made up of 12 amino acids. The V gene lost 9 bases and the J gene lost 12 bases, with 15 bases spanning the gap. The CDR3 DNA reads TGTGCCAGGAGGAAGGGGTACGGACCCCTCCACTTT. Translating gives CARRKGYGPLHF. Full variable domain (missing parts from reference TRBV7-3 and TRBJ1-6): GAGVSQTPSNKVTEKGKYVELRCDPISGHTALYWYRQSLGQGPEFLIYFQGTGAADDSGLPNDRFFAVRPEGSVSTLKIQRTERGDSAVYLCARRKGYGPLHFGNGTRLTVT.

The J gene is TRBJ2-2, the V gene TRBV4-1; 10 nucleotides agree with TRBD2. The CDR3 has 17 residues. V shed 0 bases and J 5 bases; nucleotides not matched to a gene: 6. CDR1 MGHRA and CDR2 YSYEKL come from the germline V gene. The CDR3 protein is CASSQEVSGGKTGELFF. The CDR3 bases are TGCGCCAGCAGCCAAGAAGTTAGCGGGGGGAAGACCGGGGAGCTGTTTTTT.

CDR3 bases: TGCGCCAGCAGTTATACCGGGACAGCAAACACCGGGGAGCTGTTTTTT. Translation: CASSYTGTANTGELFF. V usage is TRBV5-1 and J usage is TRBJ2-2, with TRBD1 identical over 7 bases. Trimming removed 5 bases from V and 2 bases from J; junction bases left unmatched: 9. This CDR3 region has 16 residues. The germline CDR1 and CDR2 sequences are SGHRS and YFSETQ.

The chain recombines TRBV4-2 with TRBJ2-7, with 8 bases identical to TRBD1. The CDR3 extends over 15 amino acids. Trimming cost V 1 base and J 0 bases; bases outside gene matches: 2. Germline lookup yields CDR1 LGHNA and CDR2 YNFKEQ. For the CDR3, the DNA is TGTGCCAGCAGCCAAGCCGGACAGGGCTCCTACGAGCAGTACTTC. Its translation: CASSQAGQGSYEQYF.

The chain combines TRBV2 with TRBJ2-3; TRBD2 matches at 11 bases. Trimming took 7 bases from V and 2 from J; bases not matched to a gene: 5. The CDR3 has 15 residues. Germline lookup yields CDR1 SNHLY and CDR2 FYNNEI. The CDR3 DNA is TGTGCCAGCACCCGACTAGCGGGGACCACAGATACGCAGTATTTT. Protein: CASTRLAGTTDTQYF.

CDR3 sequence reads: CSAGVYNEQFF. The CDR3 region has the DNA TGCAGTGCCGGAGTCTACAATGAGCAGTTCTTC. The chain uses TRBV20-1 and TRBJ2-1, with D unresolved. V lost 6 bases and J 3 bases, leaving 6 bases between the germline ends. Per the germline V gene, CDR1 is DFQATT and CDR2 is SNEGSKA (reference sequence). The CDR3 runs to 11 residues.